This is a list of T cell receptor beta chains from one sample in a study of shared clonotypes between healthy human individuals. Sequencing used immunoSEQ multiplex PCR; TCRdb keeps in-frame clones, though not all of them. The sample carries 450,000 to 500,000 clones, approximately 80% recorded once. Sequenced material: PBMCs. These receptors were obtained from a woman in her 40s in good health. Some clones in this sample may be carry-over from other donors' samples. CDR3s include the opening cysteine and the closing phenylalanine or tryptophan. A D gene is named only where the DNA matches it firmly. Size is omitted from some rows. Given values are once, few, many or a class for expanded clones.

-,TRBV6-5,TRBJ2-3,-,TGTGCCAGCAGTTACGACTACAGGGAGACAGATACGCAGTATTTT,CASSYDYRETDTQYF
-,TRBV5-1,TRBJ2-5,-,TGCGCCAGCAGCTTGGCTAGCGACAGGACCGGGGAGACCCAGTACTTC,CASSLASDRTGETQYF
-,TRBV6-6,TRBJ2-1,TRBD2,TGTGCCAGCAGTGGACGACTAGCGGGAGGCAATGAGCAGTTCTTC,CASSGRLAGGNEQFF
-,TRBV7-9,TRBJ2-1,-,TGTGCCAGCAGCTTCGGGCCACATGAGCAGTTCTTC,CASSFGPHEQFF
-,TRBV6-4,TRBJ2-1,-,TGTGCCAGCAGTGACTCGGGGACTGGCACCGTTATGGAGCAGTTCTTC,CASSDSGTGTVMEQFF
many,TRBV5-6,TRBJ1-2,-,TGTGCCAGCAGCGTGGCGTCTAACTATGGCTACACCTTC,CASSVASNYGYTF
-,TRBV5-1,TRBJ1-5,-,TGCGCCAGCAGCTTGCCCGCCAGGGTAAGAAATCAGCCCCAGCATTTT,CASSLPARVRNQPQHF
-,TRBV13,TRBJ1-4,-,TGTGCCAGCAGCTTGGGGAGAACTAATGAAAAACTGTTTTTT,CASSLGRTNEKLFF
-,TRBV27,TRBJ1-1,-,TGTGCCAGCAGTCCCCTGGGGGCCGCTGAAGCTTTCTTT,CASSPLGAAEAFF
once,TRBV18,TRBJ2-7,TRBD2,TGTGCCAGCTCACCCGTCCGACTAGCGGGAGGGATTTACGAGCAGTACTTC,CASSPVRLAGGIYEQYF
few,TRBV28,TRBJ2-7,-,TGTGCCAGCGGCTATTACGAGCAGTACTTC,CASGYYEQYF
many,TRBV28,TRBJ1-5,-,TGTGCCAGCAGTTTAACGTGGGATCAGCCCCAGCATTTT,CASSLTWDQPQHF
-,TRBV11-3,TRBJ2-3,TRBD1,TGTGCCAGCAGCCACGGACAGGGCACAGATACGCAGTATTTT,CASSHGQGTDTQYF
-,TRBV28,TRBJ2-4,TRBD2,TGTGCCAGCAGTTTCCCCGCATGGACTAGCGGGACCTTAGCCAAAAACATTCAGTACTTC,CASSFPAWTSGTLAKNIQYF
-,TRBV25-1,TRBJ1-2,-,TGTGCCAGCTCACTTAATTATGGCTACACCTTC,CASSLNYGYTF
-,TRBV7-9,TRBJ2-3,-,TGTGCCAGCACAGAAGCCCTAGCGTCCACAGATACGCAGTATTTT,CASTEALASTDTQYF
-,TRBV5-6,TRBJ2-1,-,TGTGCCAGCAGCTTGGGGAGTACAGTAGGCAATGAGCAGTTCTTC,CASSLGSTVGNEQFF
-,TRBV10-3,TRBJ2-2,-,TGTGCCATCAGTGTGGGGGACACCGGGGAGCTGTTTTTT,CAISVGDTGELFF
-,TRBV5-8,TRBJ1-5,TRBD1,TGTGCCAGCAGCTTCCGGGACAGGGATCAGCCCCAGCATTTT,CASSFRDRDQPQHF
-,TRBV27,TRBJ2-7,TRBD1,TGTGCCAGCAGTCCCGGGACAGGGGGCTGGGAGCAGTACTTC,CASSPGTGGWEQYF
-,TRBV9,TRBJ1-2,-,TGTGCCAGCAGCGCCCTTGCTCAGAACTACACCTTC,CASSALAQNYTF
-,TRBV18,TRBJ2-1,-,TGTGCCAGCTCACCATTTTCCGGGAGTAACTACAATGAGCAGTTCTTC,CASSPFSGSNYNEQFF
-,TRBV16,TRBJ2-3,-,TGTGCCAGCAGCCAATATGGGGATACGCAGTATTTT,CASSQYGDTQYF
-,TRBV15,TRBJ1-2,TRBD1,TGTGCCACCCGAAAAGGGACAGTCTATGGCTACACCTTC,CATRKGTVYGYTF
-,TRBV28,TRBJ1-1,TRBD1,TGTGCCAGCACCATTCCCCTCTACAGGGGGCCGGACACTGAAGCTTTCTTT,CASTIPLYRGPDTEAFF
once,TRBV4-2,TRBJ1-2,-,TGTGCCAGCAGCCAAGCCTTGGGCAGTAACTATGGCTACACCTTC,CASSQALGSNYGYTF
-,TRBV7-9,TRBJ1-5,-,TGTGCCAGCAGCTCCTCGACACGGAATCAGCCCCAGCATTTT,CASSSSTRNQPQHF
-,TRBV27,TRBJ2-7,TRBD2,TGTGCCAGCAGTTTTAGTGGGAGGGAATACGAGCAGTACTTC,CASSFSGREYEQYF
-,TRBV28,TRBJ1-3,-,TGTGCCAGCAGTTTCCTCTTGAACACCATATATTTT,CASSFLLNTIYF
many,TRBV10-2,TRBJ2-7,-,TGCGCCAGCAGTCGGGGGGCGGAGGAGCAGTACTTC,CASSRGAEEQYF
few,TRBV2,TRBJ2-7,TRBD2,TGTGCCAGCACAGGGACTAGCGGGAGTGGGTCCTACGAGCAGTACTTC,CASTGTSGSGSYEQYF
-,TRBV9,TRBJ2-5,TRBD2,TGTGCCAGCAGCGTAGGCCCGGGACTAGCGGGCCAAGAGACCCAGTACTTC,CASSVGPGLAGQETQYF
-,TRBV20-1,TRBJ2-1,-,TGCAGTGCCCGCCCCCAAATTGAGCAGTTCTTC,CSARPQIEQFF
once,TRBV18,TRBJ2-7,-,TGTGCCAGCTCACCAGGAAGTGCTACCTACGAGCAGTACTTC,CASSPGSATYEQYF
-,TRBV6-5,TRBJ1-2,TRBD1,TGTGCCAGCAGCCGAGCGACAGGGGTCTACACCTTC,CASSRATGVYTF
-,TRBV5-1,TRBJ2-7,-,TGCGCCAGCAGCTTGAATTCCGGAAGCTACGAGCAGTACTTC,CASSLNSGSYEQYF
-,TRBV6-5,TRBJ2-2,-,TGTGCCAGCAGTCAGACAGGCGACACCGGGGAGCTGTTTTTT,CASSQTGDTGELFF
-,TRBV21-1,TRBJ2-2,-,TGTGCCAGCAGCAAAGGGCAGCCGAACACCGGGGAGCTGTTTTTT,CASSKGQPNTGELFF
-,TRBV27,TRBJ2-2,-,TGTGCCAGCAGTTCCGGGTCCGGGGAGCTGTTTTTT,CASSSGSGELFF
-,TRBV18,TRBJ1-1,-,TGTGCCAGCTCACCATCCGGGCGAACTGAAGCTTTCTTT,CASSPSGRTEAFF
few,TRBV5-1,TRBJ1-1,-,TGCGCCAGCAGCTTGGTGGGCGGCTTGAACACTGAAGCTTTCTTT,CASSLVGGLNTEAFF
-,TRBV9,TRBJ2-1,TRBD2,TGTGCCAGCAGCGGAGGAGGGCGGGGGAGCTCCTACAATGAGCAGTTCTTC,CASSGGGRGSSYNEQFF
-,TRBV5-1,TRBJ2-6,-,TGCGCCAGCAGCATTGATTACTCTGGGGCCAACGTCCTGACTTTC,CASSIDYSGANVLTF
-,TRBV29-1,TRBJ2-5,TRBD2,TGCAGCGTTCCTCCTCGGACTAGCGGAGTTGGGACCCAGTACTTC,CSVPPRTSGVGTQYF
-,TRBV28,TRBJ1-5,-,TGTGCCAGCAGTCCGCCCGGCCTGGGTCAGCCCCAGCATTTT,CASSPPGLGQPQHF
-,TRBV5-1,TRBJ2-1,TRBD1,TGCGCCAGCAGCTTGGTACCACAGGGGGCAGATAACAATGAGCAGTTCTTC,CASSLVPQGADNNEQFF
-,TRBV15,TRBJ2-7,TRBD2,TGTGCCACCAGCAGAGAGCGGGGGTCCTACGAGCAGTACTTC,CATSRERGSYEQYF
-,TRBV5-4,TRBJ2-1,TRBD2,TGTGCCAGCAGCTCGGGACTAGCGGGATTGAATGAGCAGTTCTTC,CASSSGLAGLNEQFF
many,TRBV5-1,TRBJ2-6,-,TGCGCCAGCAGCTTGGTTGAGGGGGCCAACGTCCTGACTTTC,CASSLVEGANVLTF